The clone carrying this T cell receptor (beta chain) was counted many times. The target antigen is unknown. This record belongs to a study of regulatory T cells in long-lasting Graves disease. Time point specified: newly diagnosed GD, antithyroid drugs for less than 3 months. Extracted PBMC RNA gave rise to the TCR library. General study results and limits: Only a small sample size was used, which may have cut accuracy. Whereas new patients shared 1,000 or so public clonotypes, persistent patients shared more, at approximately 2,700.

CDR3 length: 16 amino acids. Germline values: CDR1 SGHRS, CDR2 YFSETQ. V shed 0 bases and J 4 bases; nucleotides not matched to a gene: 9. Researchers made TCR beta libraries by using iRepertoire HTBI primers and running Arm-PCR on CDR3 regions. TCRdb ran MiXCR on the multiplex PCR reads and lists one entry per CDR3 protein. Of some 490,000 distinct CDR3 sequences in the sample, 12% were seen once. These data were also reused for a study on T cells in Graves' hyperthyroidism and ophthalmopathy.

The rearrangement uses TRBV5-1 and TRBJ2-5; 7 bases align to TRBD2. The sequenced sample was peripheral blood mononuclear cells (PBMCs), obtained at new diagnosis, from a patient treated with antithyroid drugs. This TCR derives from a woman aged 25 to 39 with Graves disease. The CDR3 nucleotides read TGCGCCAGCAGCTTGGATCCCGGGACGGGGGGAGAGACCCAGTACTTC. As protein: CASSLDPGTGGETQYF.